This T cell receptor beta chain was found in a study of T cells in Graves' hyperthyroidism and ophthalmopathy. Study context: Peripheral blood was taken when the disease was first diagnosed, before any treatment began. Overall study results and limits: Ophthalmopathy stood apart from stable hyperthyroidism in a 13 V-J model.

This clonotype was detected many times. Its antigen is still unknown. This CDR3 region has 14 residues. Losses at the gene ends were 4 bases for V and 6 bases for J; bases not matched to a gene: 8. Germline V gene lookup returns CDR1 LGHDT and CDR2 YNNKEL (reference sequence). TCR beta CDR3 sequences were amplified from RNA transcripts. HTBI primers drove first-round RT-PCR of the TCR CDR3. TCRdb re-called the multiplex PCR reads with MiXCR, one entry per CDR3 protein. Here the sample spans about 210,000 distinct CDR3 sequences, 15% to 20% being singletons. Graves' hyperthyroidism is called stable when ophthalmopathy does not progress within 18 months. Recently diagnosed hyperthyroidism of less than 2 months' duration affected patients aged 18 to 65.

The rearrangement uses TRBV3-1 and TRBJ2-7; 8 positions agree with TRBD1. The receptor's source is a man in his fifties or sixties with Graves' hyperthyroidism. Sequencing used blood. The CDR3 loop reads CASSRTGRPLEQYF. CDR3 DNA: TGTGCCAGCAGCCGGACAGGGAGGCCACTCGAGCAGTACTTC.